A single sample gave rise to the 21 T cell receptor beta chains below, sequenced in a study of T cells in Graves' hyperthyroidism and ophthalmopathy. TCR beta CDR3 sequences were amplified from RNA transcripts. The HTBI primer set drove a first-round RT-PCR of the TCR CDR3. TCRdb recomputed calls from the multiplex PCR reads with MiXCR, one row per CDR3 protein. This table holds hundreds of thousands of distinct CDR3 sequences, about 14% found once. Material for sequencing was blood. The receptors originated from a woman aged 40-49 years with Graves' ophthalmopathy.

This rearrangement joins TRBV11-1 to TRBJ2-7; 12 nucleotides agree with TRBD2. From germline, CDR1 is SGHAT and CDR2 FQDESV (reference sequence). V dropped 5 bases and J dropped 5; count of bases not matched to a gene: 10. This CDR3 has 16 amino acids. CDR3 coding DNA: TGTGCCAGCAGCAACGGACTAGCGGGACTTGTGAACGAGCAGTACTTC. Encoded protein: CASSNGLAGLVNEQYF.

This clonotype was seen repeatedly, ten times or more. The chain carries TRBV6-5 and TRBJ2-5; 8 nucleotides align to TRBD2. This CDR3 region has 16 residues. Trimming cost V 2 bases and J 1 base; bases outside gene matches: 6. The germline CDR1 and CDR2 sequences are MNHEY and SVGAGI. CDR3 loop: CASSYPGGGFQETQYF. The DNA of the CDR3 is TGTGCCAGCAGTTACCCCGGGGGGGGGTTCCAAGAGACCCAGTACTTC.

The chain carries TRBV6-1 and TRBJ2-4, with unresolved D. Germline V gene data show CDR1 as MNHNS and CDR2 as SASEGT. CDR3 length equals 14 residues. Trimming pared 4 bases from V and 8 bases from J, leaving 15 bases between. The CDR3 loop is CASSVEPVTDIQYF. The CDR3, as DNA: TGTGCCAGCAGTGTCGAGCCGGTGACGGACATTCAGTACTTC.

This clonotype appeared many times. The chain uses TRBV10-3 and TRBJ2-7, with D hard to call. CDR3 length equals 11 residues. Germline V lookup: CDR1 ENHRY, CDR2 SYGVKD. V was pared by 4 bases and J by 3 bases, with 4 bases between. CDR3 in amino acids: CAISVNYEQYF. CDR3 sequence (DNA): TGTGCCATCAGTGTAAACTACGAGCAGTACTTC.

This clonotype has at least ten counts. This chain joins TRBV10-1 and TRBJ1-1; tentatively, D is TRBD1 (5 bases). The ends were cut back, 6 bases at V and 0 bases at J, with 8 bases in the middle. Per the germline V gene, CDR1 is WNHNN and CDR2 is SYGVQD (reference sequence). The CDR3 covers 13 residues. CDR3 amino acids: CASRRGMNTEAFF. The CDR3 nucleotides read TGCGCCAGCAGGAGGGGCATGAACACTGAAGCTTTCTTT.

This clonotype was seen at least ten times. V is TRBV7-2 and J is TRBJ2-6, with 8 bases that match TRBD1. Germline-derived CDR1 and CDR2 are SGHTA and FQGNSA. V lost 2 bases, J lost 0 bases, and 12 bases stayed unmatched. The CDR3 covers 20 residues. The CDR3 coding sequence is TGTGCCAGCAGCTTACCCTCCGGGTGGACAGGGATCTCTGGGGCCAACGTCCTGACTTTC. It encodes CASSLPSGWTGISGANVLTF.

This clonotype was recorded many times. This chain joins TRBV20-1 and TRBJ1-5; no clear D gene. This CDR3 has 12 residues. V was shortened by 3 bases and J by 6 bases, with 9 bases between the two germline ends. Germline CDR1 reads DFQATT; CDR2 reads SNEGSKA (reference sequence). CDR3 sequence (DNA): TGCAGTGCTAGGGGTGCGAGTCAGCCCCAGCATTTT. Protein sequence: CSARGASQPQHF.

This chain connects TRBV12-3 or TRBV12-4 to TRBJ2-5, with 9 positions matching TRBD1. The CDR3 covers 16 residues. V dropped 5 bases and J dropped 4; count of bases not matched to a gene: 11. In nucleotides, the CDR3 is TGTGCCAGCAGTCCGGAGACAGGGGGTCTCCGAGAGACCCAGTACTTC. It yields the protein CASSPETGGLRETQYF.

This clonotype was counted ten times or more. The chain recombines TRBV6-5 with TRBJ1-6; D is undetermined. The V and J ends lost 6 bases and 6 bases respectively, with 15 bases between them. The CDR3 loop spans 15 amino acids. CDR1 is MNHEY and CDR2 is SVGAGI in the germline V gene. CDR3: CASRGEWIANSPLHF. The CDR3 DNA reads TGTGCCAGCAGGGGTGAATGGATTGCTAATTCACCCCTCCACTTT.

This clonotype was seen ten or more times. This chain links TRBV29-1 with TRBJ1-1, with a tentative D call TRBD1 (5 bases). Germline CDR1 and CDR2: SQVTM and ANQGSEA. This CDR3 is built from 13 residues. Trimming pared 3 bases from V and 2 bases from J, leaving 10 bases between. The CDR3 DNA reads as TGCAGCGTTGAGGGACCGACTAACACTGAAGCTTTCTTT. As protein: CSVEGPTNTEAFF.

This clonotype was seen ten or more times. This chain joins TRBV12-3 or TRBV12-4 and TRBJ2-6, with D tentatively TRBD1 or TRBD2 (5 bases each). V was trimmed by 5 bases and J by 2 bases, leaving 16 bases between them. The length of the CDR3 is 17 residues. The CDR3 here is CASSPGPPFPGANVLTF. CDR3 DNA sequence: TGTGCCAGCAGTCCGGGACCGCCCTTCCCTGGGGCCAACGTCCTGACTTTC.

This clonotype was counted ten times or more. This chain uses TRBV6-5 with TRBJ1-2, with a tentative D call TRBD1 (6 bases). The CDR3 consists of 15 residues. Trimming cost V 0 bases and J 2 bases, with 10 bases left between them. Germline-derived CDR1 and CDR2 are MNHEY and SVGAGI. In DNA, the CDR3 is TGTGCCAGCAGTTACTCGGTACAGGGAAACTATGGCTACACCTTC. It specifies CASSYSVQGNYGYTF.

Notes on this clonotype: The junction departs from germline at one end; a sequencing error may be responsible. The chain recombines TRBV29-1 with TRBJ1-1; possibly TRBD1 for D (5 bases). The germline gives CDR1 SQVTM, CDR2 ANQGSEA. The CDR3 spans 13 residues. The CDR3 sequence: CSSAGVFGTEASF. CDR3 bases: TGCAGTTCGGCGGGGGTTTTCGGCACTGAAGCTTCCTTT.

This clonotype has a count of ten or more. The CDR3 coding sequence is TGTGCCAGCAGTTTATCGGCCTACTATGGCTACACCTTC. Amino acid sequence: CASSLSAYYGYTF. The chain uses TRBV28 and TRBJ1-2; D unresolved. V dropped 1 base and J dropped 3 bases, with 6 bases sitting between them. Looked up from germline, CDR1 is MDHEN and CDR2 is SYDVKM. The CDR3 is made up of 13 amino acids.

This clonotype occurred many times. This rearrangement joins TRBV6-2 or TRBV6-3 to TRBJ2-5, with D possibly matching TRBD1 (5 bases). This CDR3 spans 13 amino acids. Germline V gene lookup returns CDR1 MNHEY and CDR2 SVGEGT. V shed 7 bases and J shed 5 bases, with 14 bases lying between them. CDR3 nucleotides: TGTGCCAGCACCGACCTGGGGCTTGAGACCCAGTACTTC. It yields the protein CASTDLGLETQYF.

V usage is TRBV3-1 and J usage is TRBJ2-7, with TRBD2 matching 9 bases. Germline values: CDR1 LGHDT, CDR2 YNNKEL (reference sequence). The CDR3 consists of 14 residues. The junction had 3 bases not matched to a gene; V was cut back by 3 bases and J by 3 bases. This CDR3 is CASSQGLALYEQYF. CDR3 DNA: TGTGCCAGCAGCCAGGGACTAGCCCTCTACGAGCAGTACTTC.

This clonotype came up many times. V usage is TRBV6-2 or TRBV6-3 and J usage is TRBJ1-1; 10 nucleotides line up with TRBD1. In germline, CDR1 is MNHEY, CDR2 SVGEGT. The ends lost 6 bases at V and 4 bases at J; junction bases unmatched: 5. CDR3 size: 14 residues. The chain's CDR3 is CASSWTGGSTEAFF. The CDR3 DNA is TGTGCCAGCAGCTGGACAGGGGGGAGCACTGAAGCTTTCTTT.

This clonotype appeared many times. The chain has TRBV27 and TRBJ1-1, with 7 positions matching TRBD1. The CDR3 length is 14 residues. Per germline, CDR1 MNHEY and CDR2 SMNVEV (reference sequence). V was clipped by 5 bases and J by 1 base; unmatched bases: 4. This CDR3 reads CASSKGQKNTEAFF. The CDR3 DNA sequence: TGTGCCAGCAGTAAGGGACAGAAGAACACTGAAGCTTTCTTT.

This clonotype was picked up many times. The chain combines TRBV28 with TRBJ2-7; D remains ambiguous. The CDR3 covers 13 residues. CDR1 and CDR2 (germline): MDHEN, SYDVKM. Trimming took off 5 bases at V and 0 bases at J, with 8 bases between the two ends. CDR3: CASSLDGSYEQYF. CDR3 sequence (DNA): TGTGCCAGCAGTCTAGACGGCTCCTACGAGCAGTACTTC.

In its sample, this clonotype was seen many times. The chain uses TRBV15 and TRBJ1-5; unclear D gene. The V gene lost 0 bases and the J gene lost 4 bases, with 7 bases spanning the gap. The CDR3 runs to 14 residues. The V gene's germline CDR1 is LNHNV and CDR2 YYDKDF (reference sequence). CDR3 sequence (DNA): TGTGCCACCAGCAGAGATTGGGGAAATCAGCCCCAGCATTTT. As protein: CATSRDWGNQPQHF.

This clonotype was recorded at least ten times. The chain employs TRBV29-1 and TRBJ1-2; no firm D call. The CDR3 covers 15 residues. The germline V and J ends were trimmed by 0 bases and 1 base, with 12 bases remaining between them. Germline lookup yields CDR1 SQVTM and CDR2 ANQGSEA. The CDR3 sequence: CSVEDETAFNYGYTF. The CDR3 coding sequence is TGCAGCGTTGAAGATGAAACAGCCTTTAACTATGGCTACACCTTC.